The next 19 T cell receptor beta chains were all read from a single sample in a study of T cells in Graves' hyperthyroidism and ophthalmopathy. TCR beta CDR3 regions were amplified from RNA. An initial round of RT-PCR targeting the TCR CDR3 relied on the HTBI primer set. TCRdb reprocessed the multiplex PCR reads via MiXCR and lists one record per CDR3 protein. The table records a few hundred thousand distinct CDR3 sequences, approximately 14% of them present only once. What was sequenced was blood. These TCRs come from a woman in her thirties with Graves' hyperthyroidism that later progressed to Graves' ophthalmopathy.

This clonotype is medium-sized. This chain links TRBV5-1 with TRBJ1-2; D not resolved. V was pared by 3 bases and J by 3 bases, with 9 bases between. CDR1 is SGHRS, CDR2 YFSETQ, per germline. The CDR3 totals 13 residues. CDR3 sequence: CASSSDPYYGYTF. CDR3 nucleotides: TGCGCCAGCAGCTCCGACCCTTACTATGGCTACACCTTC.

This clonotype was observed at least ten times. The J gene is TRBJ1-1, the V gene TRBV20-1; D is unclear. Trimming removed 6 bases at V and 2 bases at J, with 13 bases between. Germline lookup yields CDR1 DFQATT and CDR2 SNEGSKA (reference sequence). This CDR3 contains 13 residues. The CDR3 spells CSALGNRNTEAFF. CDR3 sequence (DNA): TGCAGTGCCCTCGGGAATAGAAACACTGAAGCTTTCTTT.

The chain is built from TRBV11-2 and TRBJ2-1, with unresolved D. Germline V gene sequence: CDR1 SGHAT, CDR2 FQNNGV. The CDR3 has 15 amino acids. Between the trimmed V and J ends, which lost 5 bases and 3 bases, there was a span of 14 bases. Here the CDR3 reads CASSPHLIGYNEQFF. In DNA form, the CDR3 reads TGTGCCAGCAGCCCCCATCTGATTGGCTACAATGAGCAGTTCTTC.

The chain carries TRBV20-1 and TRBJ2-5; D is undetermined. This CDR3 region has 11 residues. The V and J ends lost 7 bases and 4 bases respectively, with 10 bases between them. The V gene's germline CDR1 is DFQATT and CDR2 SNEGSKA (reference sequence). In nucleotides, the CDR3 is TGCAGTGTCACTCCGGTAGAGACCCAGTACTTC. Translated, it gives CSVTPVETQYF.

This clonotype was observed many times. The J gene is TRBJ2-1, the V gene TRBV29-1, with D hard to call. V gave up 7 bases and J gave up 8 bases, with 9 bases separating them. Germline CDR1 and CDR2: SQVTM and ANQGSEA. The CDR3 loop spans 10 amino acids. CDR3 in amino acids: CSAINYEQFF. Here the CDR3 DNA reads TGCAGCGCTATTAACTATGAGCAGTTCTTC.

The chain recombines TRBV9 with TRBJ2-1; D is unresolved. The CDR3 is 15 residues long. The V end lost 0 bases, the J end lost 3 bases, and 10 bases lay between the germline ends. Germline lookup yields CDR1 SGDLS and CDR2 YYNGEE. The CDR3 DNA is TGTGCCAGCAGCGTAGGAACTACACACTACAATGAGCAGTTCTTC. Protein product: CASSVGTTHYNEQFF.

This clonotype was recorded a few times. The J gene is TRBJ2-7, the V gene TRBV20-1, with D perhaps TRBD2 (5 bases). Per germline, CDR1 DFQATT and CDR2 SNEGSKA (reference sequence). The CDR3 contains 13 residues. The V gene lost 4 bases and the J gene lost 2 bases, with 12 bases spanning the gap. The CDR3 nucleotides are TGCAGTGCTACCTATCTAGCCGCCTACGAGCAGTACTTC. Encoded protein: CSATYLAAYEQYF.

This rearrangement joins TRBV20-1 to TRBJ2-7; TRBD2 is a possible D gene (5 bases). Per germline, CDR1 DFQATT and CDR2 SNEGSKA (reference sequence). V was clipped by 0 bases and J by 2 bases, with 11 bases between them. This CDR3 is 14 amino acids long. CDR3 sequence reads: CSARDRERAYEQYF. CDR3 DNA sequence: TGCAGTGCTAGAGATCGGGAAAGGGCCTACGAGCAGTACTTC.

This clonotype was seen ten or more times. J is TRBJ1-5 and V is TRBV30, with 7 bases identical to TRBD1. Trimming took 2 bases from V and 4 from J; bases not matched to a gene: 8. The germline CDR1 and CDR2 sequences are GTSNPN and SVGIG (reference sequence). The CDR3 sequence is 15 residues long. The DNA for the CDR3 is TGTGCCTGGAGTCTCGGACAGGAGAGGAATCAGCCCCAGCATTTT. Translating it yields CAWSLGQERNQPQHF.

Regarding this clonotype: Since the CDR3 does not end with the conserved phenylalanine or tryptophan, this likely comes from a read error. The V gene is TRBV7-3, the J gene TRBJ2-1; D perhaps matches TRBD1 (6 bases). Germline CDR1 is SGHTA and CDR2 is FQGTGA. V was cut by 3 bases and J by 2 bases, with 11 bases left in between. This CDR3 has 15 amino acids. CDR3 sequence: CASSFGQHPYNEQFY. The CDR3 nucleotides are TGTGCCAGCAGCTTCGGACAGCATCCCTACAATGAGCAGTTCTAC.

To note about this clonotype: It may be a read error: a sequence one base away is much more abundant. The chain links TRBV11-2 to TRBJ2-1; no clear D. Germline CDR1 SGHAT, CDR2 FQNNGV. The CDR3 spans 11 residues. CDR3 amino acids: CASTGPEEQSF. The DNA of the CDR3 is TGTGCCAGCACCGGTCCAGAGGAGCAGTCCTTC.

This clonotype was detected a few times. The chain joins TRBV9 to TRBJ2-1; 7 bases are shared with TRBD2. CDR3 length: 15 residues. CDR1 is SGDLS, CDR2 YYNGEE, per germline. J gave up 3 bases and V 0 bases, and 3 bases lay outside the gene matches. The CDR3 sequence is CASSVEERGYNEQFF. CDR3 nucleotide sequence: TGTGCCAGCAGCGTAGAGGAGCGGGGCTACAATGAGCAGTTCTTC.

This clonotype was detected ten times or more. The V call is TRBV7-2, the J call TRBJ2-3; D gene uncertain. V was shortened by 1 base and J by 8 bases, with 7 bases between the two germline ends. CDR3 size: 12 residues. Germline CDR1 is SGHTA and CDR2 is FQGNSA. CDR3 coding DNA: TGTGCCAGCAGCTTAGAACGGTTTACGCAGTATTTT. Amino acid sequence: CASSLERFTQYF.

The CDR3 protein is CASSQGLAEHRYDYEQYF. CDR3 coding DNA: TGTGCCAGCAGCCAGGGACTAGCGGAGCACCGGTACGACTACGAGCAGTACTTC. V usage is TRBV3-1 and J usage is TRBJ2-7; 11 bases are shared with TRBD2. The V gene's germline CDR1 is LGHDT and CDR2 YNNKEL (reference sequence). Trimming took 3 bases from V and 3 from J; bases not matched to a gene: 13. The CDR3 consists of 18 residues.

This chain links TRBV11-2 with TRBJ2-1; 10 bases are a match to TRBD2. Per the germline V gene, CDR1 is SGHAT and CDR2 is FQNNGV. The CDR3 sequence is 19 residues long. The V segment lost 1 base and the J segment 1 base; nucleotides outside the gene matches: 10. CDR3 in amino acids: CASSLAGLALRGSYNEQFF. The CDR3 nucleotides are TGTGCCAGCAGCTTAGCGGGACTAGCGCTTAGGGGTTCCTACAATGAGCAGTTCTTC. The entire variable domain, with the rest obtained from reference TRBV11-2 and TRBJ2-1, is as follows: EAGVAQSPRYKIIEKRQSVAFWCNPISGHATLYWYQQILGQGPKLLIQFQNNGVVDDSQLPKDRFSAERLKGVDSTLKIQPAKLEDSAVYLCASSLAGLALRGSYNEQFFGPGTRLTVL.

Only one count was recorded for this clonotype. A much larger clone lies a single base off, so this may be a read error. V is TRBV5-1 and J is TRBJ2-7; 8 bases fit TRBD1. Per the germline V gene, CDR1 is SGHRS and CDR2 is YFSETQ. CDR3 size: 12 residues. Trimming at V came to 6 bases and at J to 7 bases, leaving 6 bases not matched to a gene. The CDR3 loop reads CASIADRVEQYF. CDR3 DNA sequence: TGCGCCAGCATCGCGGACAGGGTGGAGCAGTACTTC.

This clonotype turned up a few times. The chain recombines TRBV3-1 with TRBJ1-2; D not certain. This CDR3 has 10 residues. V was trimmed by 10 bases and J by 6 bases, leaving 9 bases between them. CDR1 and CDR2 from the germline V gene are LGHDT and YNNKEL (reference sequence). The CDR3 coding sequence is TGTGCCACCGAAGGAAATGGCTACACCTTC. As protein: CATEGNGYTF.

The sample holds many counts of this clonotype. This rearrangement joins TRBV28 to TRBJ2-5; a weak D match, TRBD2 (5 bases). The CDR3 spans 13 residues. Germline lookup yields CDR1 MDHEN and CDR2 SYDVKM. V lost 1 base and J 4 bases, leaving 7 bases between the germline ends. The CDR3, as DNA: TGTGCCAGCAGTTTATACCGGGGAGAGACCCAGTACTTC. Protein sequence: CASSLYRGETQYF.

CDR3 nucleotides: TGTGCCAGCAGCCAAGAACCCACCCGGACAGATTCCTATAATTCACCCCTCCACTTT. This translates into CASSQEPTRTDSYNSPLHF. The V gene is TRBV14, the J gene TRBJ1-6; D might be TRBD1 (6 bases). CDR1 and CDR2 from the germline V gene are SGHDN and FVKESK. The CDR3 runs to 19 residues. The ends were cut back, 0 bases at V and 1 base at J, with 16 bases in the middle. The full variable domain, with the rest looked up from reference TRBV14 and TRBJ1-6, is EAGVTQFPSHSVIEKGQTVTLRCDPISGHDNLYWYRRVMGKEIKFLLHFVKESKQDESGMPNNRFLAERTGGTYSTLKVQPAELEDSGVYFCASSQEPTRTDSYNSPLHFGNGTRLTVT.